A single sample gave rise to the 29 T cell receptor beta chains below, sequenced in a study of T cells in women clearing cervical HPV infection. Using immunoSEQ multiplex PCR, the repertoire was profiled, and TCRdb retains in-frame clones only, with some absent. Recorded here are about 30,000 clones; the top ten clones represent 3.5%. Source material: blood buffy coat. These receptor sequences come from a woman between 18 and 69 years old with a cervical HPV16 infection that either progressed to CIN3+ or cleared (not recorded which).

With regard to this clone: The observed sequence ends 3 residues before the CDR3 terminus, with the missing tail filled in from the germline J gene. The V call is TRBV20-1, the J call TRBJ2-3, with 7 bases identical to TRBD2. With V trimmed by 6 bases and J by 0 bases, 12 bases remained unmatched. The CDR3 length is 16 residues. Looked up from germline, CDR1 is DFQATT and CDR2 is SNEGSKA (reference sequence). CDR3 loop: CSAVVGRESSTDTQYF. The DNA read from the CDR3 is TGCAGTGCCGTGGTTGGGCGGGAGTCGAGCACAGATACG.

Points on this clone: The sequenced fragment ends 3 residues before the CDR3 boundary, so the rest is inferred from the germline J gene. The chain employs TRBV10-3 and TRBJ2-7; 7 bases are shared with TRBD1. The germline V gene has CDR1 ENHRY and CDR2 SYGVKD. CDR3 size: 14 residues. The V segment lost 2 bases and the J segment 3 bases; nucleotides outside the gene matches: 4. The DNA read from the CDR3 is TGTGCCATCAGTGAGACTGGGACAGTCTACGAG. Its translation: CAISETGTVYE. The complete CDR3 reads CAISETGTVYEQYF.

With respect to this clone: The read gets to within 3 residues of the CDR3 end, and the germline J gene fills in the rest. V usage is TRBV9 and J usage is TRBJ2-5; TRBD2 matches at 13 bases. The CDR3 loop spans 17 amino acids. V was pared by 3 bases and J by 3 bases, with 8 bases of the junction left unmatched. Per germline, CDR1 SGDLS and CDR2 YYNGEE. The CDR3 protein is CASSATGTSGIEETQYF. The covered CDR3 bases are TGTGCCAGCAGCGCCACCGGGACTAGCGGGATTGAAGAGACC.

Notes on this clone: Read coverage stops 3 residues before the CDR3 terminus; the germline J gene supplies the remainder. This sequence joins TRBV29-1 and TRBJ1-2; 9 bases agree with TRBD1. This CDR3 region has 13 residues. The germline V gene encodes CDR1 SQVTM and CDR2 ANQGSEA. V gave up 6 bases and J gave up 2 bases; unmatched junction bases: 4. CDR3 DNA (partial): TGCAGCGTCGGACAGGGGCAGAACTATGGC. It translates to CSVGQGQNYG. The full CDR3 reads CSVGQGQNYGYTF. Full variable domain (outside the CDR3, taken from reference TRBV29-1 and TRBJ1-2): SAVISQKPSRDICQRGTSLTIQCQVDSQVTMMFWYRQQPGQSLTLIATANQGSEATYESGFVIDKFPISRPNLTFSTLTVSNMSPEDSSIYLCSVGQGQNYGYTFGSGTRLTVV.

Turning to this clone: The read gets to within 3 residues of the CDR3 end, and the germline J gene fills in the rest. V is TRBV11-2 and J is TRBJ2-7, with 10 nucleotides matching TRBD2. The length of the CDR3 is 14 residues. Germline V gene data show CDR1 as SGHAT and CDR2 as FQNNGV. Trimming removed 5 bases from V and 6 bases from J; junction bases left unmatched: 7. The CDR3 here is CASSDQREGSEQYF. The covered CDR3 bases are TGTGCCAGCAGCGACCAGCGGGAGGGGAGCGAG.

On this clone: Read coverage stops 3 residues before the CDR3 terminus; the germline J gene supplies the remainder. The V call is TRBV18, the J call TRBJ1-2; 8 bases fit TRBD1. Losses at the gene ends were 3 bases for V and 0 bases for J; bases not matched to a gene: 3. The germline gives CDR1 KGHSH, CDR2 LQKENI. The CDR3 contains 15 residues. CDR3 amino acids: CASSPGQGSNYGYTF. The part of the CDR3 DNA that was read is TGTGCCAGCTCACCTGGACAGGGCTCTAACTATGGC.

On this clone: The sequence runs out 3 residues before the end of the CDR3; the remainder is reconstructed from the germline J gene. The V call is TRBV7-2, the J call TRBJ2-3; 10 bases agree with TRBD2. The CDR3 sequence is 15 residues long. Germline values: CDR1 SGHTA, CDR2 FQGNSA. V lost 1 base and J lost 6; bases outside the gene matches: 4. The CDR3 here is CASSLVASGSDTQYF. The covered CDR3 bases are TGTGCCAGCAGCTTAGTAGCTAGCGGGAGCGATACG.

In regard to this clone: The read ends 3 residues early relative to the CDR3; the germline J gene fills the gap. The rearrangement links TRBV5-1 to TRBJ1-1; D gene ambiguous. The CDR3 loop spans 15 amino acids. Trimming took off 4 bases at V and 0 bases at J, with 13 bases between the two ends. Per the germline V gene, CDR1 is SGHRS and CDR2 is YFSETQ. CDR3 DNA (partial): TGCGCCAGCAGCCCCACTTCGGTGGTGAACACTGAA. Residues: CASSPTSVVNTE. The entire CDR3 reads CASSPTSVVNTEAFF.

In regard to this clone: Coverage ceases 3 residues before the CDR3 finishes, and the germline J gene fills in the end. This sequence joins TRBV18 and TRBJ1-2, with TRBD1 matching 12 bases. The CDR3 sequence is 17 residues long. Per germline, CDR1 KGHSH and CDR2 LQKENI. CDR3 DNA, as far as it was read: TGTGCCAGCTCACCACCGGGGGACAGGGGGCTTGCAGATACC. Its protein product is CASSPPGDRGLADT. The full CDR3 sequence reads CASSPPGDRGLADTYTF.

Notes on this clone: The read comes to an end 3 residues before the CDR3 does, leaving the germline J gene to fill in the end. This rearrangement joins TRBV2 to TRBJ2-6, with 7 positions matching TRBD2. The CDR3 runs to 15 residues. CDR1 is SNHLY and CDR2 is FYNNEI in the germline V gene. The V gene end was trimmed by 4 bases and the J gene end by 0 bases; junction bases not matched to a gene: 0. CDR3 DNA, as far as it was read: TGTGCCAGCAGTGGCGGGGGCTCTGGGGCCAACGTC. It yields the protein CASSGGGSGANV. From start to end, the CDR3 is CASSGGGSGANVLTF. The full variable domain, with the rest looked up from reference TRBV2 and TRBJ2-6, is EPEVTQTPSHQVTQMGQEVILRCVPISNHLYFYWYRQILGQKVEFLVSFYNNEISEKSEIFDDQFSVERPDGSNFTLKIRSTKLEDSAMYFCASSGGGSGANVLTFGAGSRLTVL.

Points on this clone: The CDR3 is cut off 3 residues early in the read; its end comes from the germline J gene. The rearrangement links TRBV11-3 to TRBJ2-3; 7 nucleotides match TRBD1. V was pared by 6 bases and J by 0 bases, with 6 bases of the junction left unmatched. The CDR3 runs to 15 residues. The V gene's germline CDR1 is SGHNT and CDR2 YENEEA. The sequenced CDR3 bases are TGTGCCAGCAGTCAACAGGGGCAAAGCACAGATACG. Translating it yields CASSQQGQSTDT. The entire CDR3 protein reads CASSQQGQSTDTQYF.

For this clone: Read sequence stops 3 residues before the CDR3 end, and the germline J gene provides the missing end. The chain joins TRBV7-3 to TRBJ1-1, with D uncertain. In germline, CDR1 is SGHTA, CDR2 FQGTGA. V lost 1 base and J lost 1, with 7 bases in between. This CDR3 is 14 amino acids long. CDR3 DNA (partial): TGTGCCAGCAGCTTAAACACGAAGAACACTGAA. It yields the protein CASSLNTKNTE. The whole CDR3 protein is CASSLNTKNTEAFF.

Note on this clone: The CDR3 goes on 3 residues after the read ends, and that part is filled in from the germline J gene. The chain carries TRBV29-1 and TRBJ2-7, with 7 positions matching TRBD2. The J segment lost 0 bases and the V segment lost 4 bases, leaving 6 bases of the junction unmatched. The CDR3 totals 14 residues. CDR1 is SQVTM and CDR2 is ANQGSEA in the germline V gene. The CDR3 sequence: CSVVGGGSSYEQYF. Partial CDR3 DNA: TGCAGCGTTGTCGGGGGAGGGAGCTCCTACGAG.

About this clone itself: The read ends 3 residues shy of where the CDR3 ends; the end is completed using the germline J gene. The V call is TRBV2, the J call TRBJ2-1; TRBD2 matches 8 bases. This CDR3 has 17 residues. Germline V CDR1 and CDR2: SNHLY, FYNNEI. J gave up 7 bases and V 4 bases, and 15 bases lay outside the gene matches. Incomplete CDR3 DNA: TGTGCCAGCAGTGGGTCTTTCGGGACTAGAACCCAAAATGAG. Residues: CASSGSFGTRTQNE. The CDR3 in its entirety is CASSGSFGTRTQNEQFF.

As for this clone: Read coverage stops 3 residues before the CDR3 terminus; the germline J gene supplies the remainder. The rearrangement joins TRBV19 to TRBJ1-4, with D possibly matching TRBD1 (6 bases). CDR3 size: 18 residues. Germline CDR1 is LNHDA and CDR2 is SQIVND (reference sequence). The part of the CDR3 DNA that was read is TGTGCCAGTAGTTCCCCCGGGGCGGGGGCCTCTGGGGCCAACGTA. This encodes CASSSPGAGASGANV. The entire CDR3 protein is CASSSPGAGASGANVLFF. The full variable domain, rest sourced from reference TRBV19 and TRBJ1-4, is DGGITQSPKYLFRKEGQNVTLSCEQNLNHDAMYWYRQDPGQGLRLIYYSQIVNDFQKGDIAEGYSVSREKKESFPLTVTSAQKNPTAFYLCASSSPGAGASGANVLFFGSGTQLSVL.

A note on this clone: From the germline J gene comes the end of the CDR3, since the read stops 3 residues before it. The V gene is TRBV11-3, the J gene TRBJ1-1; 8 nucleotides line up with TRBD1. Germline V lookup: CDR1 SGHNT, CDR2 YENEEA. The CDR3 totals 15 residues. J gave up 4 bases and V 2 bases, and 6 bases lay outside the gene matches. The CDR3 bases that were read are TGTGCCAGCAGCTTAACAGGGGGGCAGGGCACTGAA. The encoded protein is CASSLTGGQGTE. The whole CDR3 is CASSLTGGQGTEAFF.

About this clone: The read gets to within 3 residues of the CDR3 end, and the germline J gene fills in the rest. This rearrangement joins TRBV20-1 to TRBJ2-3, with 10 bases lining up with TRBD2. This CDR3 has 16 residues. V lost 1 base and J lost 1; bases outside the gene matches: 5. The germline gives CDR1 DFQATT, CDR2 SNEGSKA (reference sequence). The sequenced CDR3 bases are TGCAGTGCTAGAGTTGGCACTAGCGGGGGCACAGATACG. Protein: CSARVGTSGGTDT. The full CDR3 is CSARVGTSGGTDTQYF.

About this clone itself: The read ends 3 residues before the CDR3 terminus; that terminus is restored from the germline J gene. The genes are TRBV2 and TRBJ1-2; 10 nucleotides align to TRBD1. Trimming took 4 bases from V and 6 from J; bases not matched to a gene: 5. This CDR3 is 14 amino acids long. Per the germline V gene, CDR1 is SNHLY and CDR2 is FYNNEI. CDR3 bases read: TGTGCCAGCAGTGTTGCCGGGACAGGGGATGGC. Translation gives CASSVAGTGDG. The CDR3 in full is CASSVAGTGDGYTF.

Comment on this clone: The CDR3 end is not reached by the read, which stops 3 residues before it; the germline J gene fills it in. The chain links TRBV23-1 to TRBJ2-2, with D possibly TRBD1 on 6 matching bases. TRBV23-1 is flagged as an ORF with uncertain function. This CDR3 is 16 amino acids long. The CDR3 loop is CASSQTPNRDNEKLFF. CDR3 bases read: TGCGCCAGCAGTCAAACCCCAAACAGGGATAATGAAAAG.

Comments on this clone: The CDR3 end falls 3 residues outside the read, so it is completed with the germline J gene. The V call is TRBV20-1, the J call TRBJ2-2; TRBD1 matches 7 bases. Germline assignment: CDR1 DFQATT and CDR2 SNEGSKA (reference sequence). This CDR3 has 14 residues. J was trimmed by 1 base and V by 2 bases; bases with no gene match: 1. Partial CDR3 DNA: TGCAGTGCTAGAAGGACAGGGAACACCGGGGAG. Amino acids: CSARRTGNTGE. The CDR3 as a whole reads CSARRTGNTGELFF.

The covered CDR3 bases are TGTGCCAGCAGTGACTCAGGGATAGAAGCTAACTATGGC. Translation: CASSDSGIEANYG. The entire CDR3 is CASSDSGIEANYGYTF. The chain uses TRBV2 and TRBJ1-2, with D possibly being TRBD1 (5 bases). The CDR3 end is not reached by the read, which stops 3 residues before it; the germline J gene fills it in. Germline lookup yields CDR1 SNHLY and CDR2 FYNNEI. V lost 3 bases and J lost 0, with 14 bases in between. The CDR3 spans 16 residues.

A note on this clone: The read gets to within 3 residues of the CDR3 end, and the germline J gene fills in the rest. The chain couples TRBV10-3 to TRBJ2-5; 11 nucleotides match TRBD1. V was clipped by 4 bases and J by 2 bases; unmatched bases: 6. Germline V gene sequence: CDR1 ENHRY, CDR2 SYGVKD. This CDR3 contains 16 residues. Incomplete CDR3 DNA: TGTGCCATCAGTGGGGCTGGGACAGGGGGGCAAGAGACC. It codes for CAISGAGTGGQET. The whole CDR3 protein reads CAISGAGTGGQETQYF.

Of note for this clone: The read is 3 residues too short to cover the CDR3 end, so that end is filled in from the germline J gene. The rearrangement joins TRBV2 to TRBJ2-1; the D gene is possibly TRBD2 (6 bases). Germline values: CDR1 SNHLY, CDR2 FYNNEI. The CDR3 has 15 amino acids. V lost 6 bases, J lost 5 bases, and 17 bases lay in between. CDR3 residues: CASSPPGLHHNEQFF. The DNA read from the CDR3 is TGTGCCAGCAGCCCACCGGGACTGCACCACAATGAG. The full variable domain, completed using reference TRBV2 and TRBJ2-1, is EPEVTQTPSHQVTQMGQEVILRCVPISNHLYFYWYRQILGQKVEFLVSFYNNEISEKSEIFDDQFSVERPDGSNFTLKIRSTKLEDSAMYFCASSPPGLHHNEQFFGPGTRLTVL.

About this clone itself: The read ends 3 residues before the CDR3 terminus; that terminus is restored from the germline J gene. The V and J genes are TRBV19 and TRBJ2-7, with D perhaps matching TRBD2 (6 bases). This CDR3 spans 16 amino acids. V gave up 7 bases and J gave up 2 bases, with 21 bases separating them. The germline V gene has CDR1 LNHDA and CDR2 SQIVND (reference sequence). CDR3 sequence: CASTPSRGTDTYEQYF. The sequenced CDR3 bases are TGTGCCAGTACCCCCTCCCGGGGGACGGACACCTACGAG.

With regard to this clone: Coverage ceases 3 residues before the CDR3 finishes, and the germline J gene fills in the end. The chain links TRBV5-1 to TRBJ2-7; 8 bases fit TRBD1. From germline, CDR1 is SGHRS and CDR2 YFSETQ. The CDR3 consists of 15 residues. The V and J ends lost 3 bases and 2 bases, in that order; junction bases with no gene match: 7. CDR3 region: CASSSRTGRTYEQYF. CDR3 DNA (partial): TGCGCCAGCAGCTCTAGGACAGGGAGAACCTACGAG.

As concerns this clone: The read finishes 3 residues shy of the CDR3 end, and the germline J gene is used to complete it. V gene TRBV2 combines with J gene TRBJ2-3; the D is unclear. With 6 bases removed from V and 3 bases from J, the gap between germline ends came to 10 bases. CDR3 length equals 13 residues. Germline assignment: CDR1 SNHLY and CDR2 FYNNEI. CDR3 DNA, as far as it was read: TGTGCCAGCAGCGCTACCCGGACAGATACG. Translated, it gives CASSATRTDT. The full CDR3 is CASSATRTDTQYF.

As regards this clone: Read data end 3 residues before the CDR3 end; the end is taken from the germline J gene. The rearrangement uses TRBV2 and TRBJ1-1; D is unresolved. Trimming cost V 5 bases and J 7 bases, with 14 bases left between them. Germline V gene data show CDR1 as SNHLY and CDR2 as FYNNEI. The CDR3 is made up of 13 amino acids. The CDR3 reads CASSFDGQSEAFF. The CDR3 bases that were read are TGTGCCAGCAGTTTTGATGGGCAGAGTGAA.

Points on this clone: Coverage ceases 3 residues before the CDR3 finishes, and the germline J gene fills in the end. The rearrangement links TRBV19 to TRBJ1-2; D is unresolved. This CDR3 comprises 11 residues. The V gene's germline CDR1 is LNHDA and CDR2 SQIVND (reference sequence). The CDR3 region is CASQRQSDYTF. The CDR3 bases that were read are TGTGCCAGTCAGAGGCAAAGTGAC.

Of note for this clone: With the read ending 3 residues before the CDR3 end, the germline J gene is used to fill in that end. V usage is TRBV2 and J usage is TRBJ2-4; 8 bases match TRBD1. The CDR3 totals 14 residues. Germline CDR1 and CDR2: SNHLY and FYNNEI. The CDR3 DNA, read in part, is TGTGCCAGCAGTGAGCGGACAGGGCGTAGTGGT. Its protein is CASSERTGRSG. The full CDR3 sequence reads CASSERTGRSGQYF.